Below are 4 T cell receptor beta chains sequenced from a single sample in a study of blood T cell repertoires in COVID-19. Repertoires were generated with immunoSEQ multiplex PCR, while TCRdb's copy carries only in-frame clones and drops some. The data hold tens of thousands of clones, with roughly 80% observed a single time. The sequencing sample was made of peripheral blood. These receptors all come from a human donor in a cohort sampled during active COVID-19.

The V and J genes are TRBV19 and TRBJ2-5; the D is unclear. The length of the CDR3 is 14 residues. V was shortened by 3 bases and J by 2 bases, with 10 bases between the two germline ends. The germline V gene has CDR1 LNHDA and CDR2 SQIVND (reference sequence). The chain's CDR3 is CASSIMSSQETQYF. The CDR3, as DNA: TGTGCCAGTAGTATTATGAGCTCTCAAGAGACCCAGTACTTC.

This sequence joins TRBV19 and TRBJ1-6; D is perhaps TRBD1 (5 bases). CDR1 and CDR2 from the germline V gene are LNHDA and SQIVND (reference sequence). Trimming removed 8 bases at V and 5 bases at J, with 13 bases between. This CDR3 is built from 14 residues. The CDR3 sequence is CASRTGTDNSPLHF. The DNA for the CDR3 is TGTGCCAGTCGGACCGGGACTGATAATTCACCCCTCCACTTT.

The V call is TRBV18, the J call TRBJ2-7; TRBD2 agrees at 8 bases. Germline CDR1 and CDR2: KGHSH and LQKENI. The CDR3 is made up of 14 amino acids. Trimming took 6 bases from V and 7 from J; bases not matched to a gene: 11. The CDR3: CASSPSAGAGEQYF. The CDR3 nucleotides are TGTGCCAGCTCCCCCTCAGCGGGAGCCGGAGAGCAGTACTTC.

This clone was detected only once. The gene calls are TRBV28 and TRBJ2-5; TRBD2 matches at 13 bases. Germline trimming cut 4 bases from V and 4 bases from J; bases unmatched to any gene: 6. This CDR3 contains 16 residues. Germline CDR1 and CDR2: MDHEN and SYDVKM. CDR3 bases: TGTGCCAGCAGTTCGCGGACTAGCGGGAGCCCAGAGACCCAGTACTTC. Its translation is CASSSRTSGSPETQYF.